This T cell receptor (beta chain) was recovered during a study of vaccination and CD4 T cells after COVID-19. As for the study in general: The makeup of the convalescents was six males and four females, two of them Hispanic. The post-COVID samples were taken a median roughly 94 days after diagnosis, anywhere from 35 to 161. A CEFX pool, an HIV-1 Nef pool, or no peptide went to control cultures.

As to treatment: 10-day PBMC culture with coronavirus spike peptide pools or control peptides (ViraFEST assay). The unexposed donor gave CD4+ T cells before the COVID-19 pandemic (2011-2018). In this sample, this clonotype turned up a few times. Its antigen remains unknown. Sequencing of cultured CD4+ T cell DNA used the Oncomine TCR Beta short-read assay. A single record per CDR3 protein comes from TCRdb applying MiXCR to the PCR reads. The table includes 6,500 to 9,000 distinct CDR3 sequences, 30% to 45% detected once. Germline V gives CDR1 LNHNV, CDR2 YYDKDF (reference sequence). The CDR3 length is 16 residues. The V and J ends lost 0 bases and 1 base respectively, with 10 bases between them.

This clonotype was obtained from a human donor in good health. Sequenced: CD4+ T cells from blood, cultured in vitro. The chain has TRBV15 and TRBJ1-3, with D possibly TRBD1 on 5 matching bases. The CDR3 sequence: CATSRDLAGSGNTIYF. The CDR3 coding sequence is TGTGCCACCAGCAGAGATTTAGCAGGGTCTGGAAACACCATATATTTT. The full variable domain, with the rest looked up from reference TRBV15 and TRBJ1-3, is DAMVIQNPRYQVTQFGKPVTLSCSQTLNHNVMYWYQQKSSQAPKLLFHYYDKDFNNEADTPDNFQSRRPNTSFCFLDIRSPGLGDTAMYLCATSRDLAGSGNTIYFGEGSWLTVV.